Each of the 6 T cell receptor beta chains below was sequenced from the same sample in a study of T cell repertoires in cytomegalovirus infection. Which antigens these TCRs recognize remains unknown. TCRdb reanalysed the reads using MiXCR and keeps one entry per CDR3 protein. Of 300,000 or so distinct CDR3 sequences in the sample, just under 25% were seen once. The input for sequencing was cultured PBMCs, taken from culture after CMV antigen stimulation. These receptors were obtained from a human donor in good health (CMV status not recorded). Some clones in this sample may be carry-over from other donors' samples.

This chain links TRBV6-5 with TRBJ2-6; D possibly corresponds to TRBD1 (6 bases). This CDR3 is built from 17 residues. Trimming took off 2 bases at V and 4 bases at J, with 15 bases between the two ends. Germline assignment: CDR1 MNHEY and CDR2 SVGAGI. CDR3 amino acids: CASSYKTGTVGANVLTF. The DNA of the CDR3 is TGTGCCAGCAGTTACAAGACAGGCACCGTGGGGGCCAACGTCCTGACTTTC.

The chain links TRBV20-1 to TRBJ1-2; TRBD1 agrees at 8 bases. V lost 3 bases and J lost 8; bases outside the gene matches: 8. Germline V gives CDR1 DFQATT, CDR2 SNEGSKA (reference sequence). The CDR3 is 13 amino acids. CDR3 DNA sequence: TGCAGTGCTAGGGAAAGGACAGGGCGAGGCTACACCTTC. Translating gives CSARERTGRGYTF.

This clonotype occurred a few times. In DNA form, the CDR3 reads TGTGCCAGCTCTCAGGGTCCTTTGCGGACGAACACTGAAGCTTTCTTT. It translates to CASSQGPLRTNTEAFF. The chain is built from TRBV18 and TRBJ1-1; TRBD1 is a possible D gene (5 bases). This CDR3 has 16 residues. The germline V gene has CDR1 KGHSH and CDR2 LQKENI. The germline V and J ends were trimmed by 6 bases and 1 base, with 18 bases remaining between them.

CDR3 in amino acids: CASSEGFGTDTQYF. CDR3 sequence (DNA): TGTGCCAGCAGTGAAGGGTTCGGCACAGATACGCAGTATTTT. The chain uses TRBV6-1 and TRBJ2-3, with D unresolved. The CDR3 loop spans 14 amino acids. Germline lookup yields CDR1 MNHNS and CDR2 SASEGT. Trimming stripped 1 base from V and 1 base from J, with 6 bases between.

This clonotype was seen only a few times. The chain links TRBV6-2 or TRBV6-3 to TRBJ2-1, with D perhaps matching TRBD2 (5 bases). This CDR3 is built from 16 residues. Trimming stripped 2 bases from V and 7 bases from J, with 18 bases between. The germline V gene encodes CDR1 MNHEY and CDR2 SVGEGT. The DNA for the CDR3 is TGTGCCAGCAGTTACCCGACTAAATTCCGGAATAATGAGCAGTTCTTC. Translation: CASSYPTKFRNNEQFF.

V gene TRBV2 combines with J gene TRBJ1-1; D call uncertain. The CDR3 length is 13 residues. Trimming took 0 bases from V and 1 from J, leaving 3 bases between them. Germline CDR1 SNHLY, CDR2 FYNNEI. CDR3 region: CASSEAGNTEAFF. As DNA, the CDR3 is TGTGCCAGCAGTGAAGCGGGGAACACTGAAGCTTTCTTT.